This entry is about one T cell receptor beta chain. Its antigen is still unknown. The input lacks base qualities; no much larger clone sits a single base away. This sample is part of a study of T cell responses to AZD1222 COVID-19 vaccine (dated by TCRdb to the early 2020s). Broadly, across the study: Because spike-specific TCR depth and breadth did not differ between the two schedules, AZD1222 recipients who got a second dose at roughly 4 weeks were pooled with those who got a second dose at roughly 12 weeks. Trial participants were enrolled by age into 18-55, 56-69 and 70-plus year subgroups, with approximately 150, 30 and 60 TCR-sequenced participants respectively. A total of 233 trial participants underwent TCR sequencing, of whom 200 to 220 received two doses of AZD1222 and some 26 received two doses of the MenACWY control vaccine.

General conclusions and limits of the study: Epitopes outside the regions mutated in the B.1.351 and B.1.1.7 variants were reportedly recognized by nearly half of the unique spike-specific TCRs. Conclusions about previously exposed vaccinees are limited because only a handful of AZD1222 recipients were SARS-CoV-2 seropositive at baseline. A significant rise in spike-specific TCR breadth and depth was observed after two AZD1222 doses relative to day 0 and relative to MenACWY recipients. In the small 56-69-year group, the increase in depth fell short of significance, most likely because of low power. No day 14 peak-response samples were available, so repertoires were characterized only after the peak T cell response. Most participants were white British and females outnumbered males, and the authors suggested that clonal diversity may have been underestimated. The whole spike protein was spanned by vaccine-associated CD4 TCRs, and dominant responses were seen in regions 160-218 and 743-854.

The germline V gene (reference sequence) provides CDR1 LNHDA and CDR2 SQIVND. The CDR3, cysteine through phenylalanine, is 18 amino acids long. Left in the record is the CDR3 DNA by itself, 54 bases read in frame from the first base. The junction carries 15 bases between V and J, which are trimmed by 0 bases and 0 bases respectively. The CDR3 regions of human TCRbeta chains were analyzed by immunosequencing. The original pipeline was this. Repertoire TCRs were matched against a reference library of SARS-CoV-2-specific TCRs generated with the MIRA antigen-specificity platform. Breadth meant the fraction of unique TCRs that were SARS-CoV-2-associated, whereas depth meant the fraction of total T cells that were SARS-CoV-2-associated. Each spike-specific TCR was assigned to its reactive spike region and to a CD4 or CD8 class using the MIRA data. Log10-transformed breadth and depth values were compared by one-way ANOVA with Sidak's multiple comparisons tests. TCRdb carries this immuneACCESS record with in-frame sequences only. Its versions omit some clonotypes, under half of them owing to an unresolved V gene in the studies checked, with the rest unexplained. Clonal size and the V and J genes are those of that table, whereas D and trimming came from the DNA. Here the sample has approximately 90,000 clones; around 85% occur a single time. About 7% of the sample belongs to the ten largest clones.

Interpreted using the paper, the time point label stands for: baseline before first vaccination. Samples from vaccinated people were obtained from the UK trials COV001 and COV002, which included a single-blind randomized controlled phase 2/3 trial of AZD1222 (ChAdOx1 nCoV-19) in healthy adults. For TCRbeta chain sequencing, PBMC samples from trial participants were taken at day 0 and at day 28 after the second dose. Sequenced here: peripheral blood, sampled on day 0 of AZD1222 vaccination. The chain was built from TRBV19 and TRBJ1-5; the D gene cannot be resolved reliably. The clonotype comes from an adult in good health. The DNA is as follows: TGTGCCAGTAGTATAGATCAAGTCAGTCTTTATAGCAATCAGCCCCAGCATTTT. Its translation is CASSIDQVSLYSNQPQHF.